The source of this TCR beta chain is a study of T cells in Graves' hyperthyroidism and ophthalmopathy. Researchers amplified the TCR beta CDR3 regions from RNA transcripts. In the first-round RT-PCR of the TCR CDR3, the HTBI primer set was used. TCRdb analysed the multiplex PCR reads with MiXCR anew, one entry per CDR3 protein. Among 500,000 to 750,000 distinct CDR3 sequences listed, roughly 50% were seen once. Germline assignment: CDR1 SGDLS and CDR2 YYNGEE. The CDR3 has 14 residues. On this clonotype: At one end, the junction sequence differs from germline, possibly due to a read error.

The clonotype was recovered from a young woman with Graves' hyperthyroidism. Input material: peripheral blood or thyroid tissue (not recorded which). This rearrangement joins TRBV9 to TRBJ2-2, with D possibly being TRBD1 (6 bases). The CDR3 coding sequence is TGTGCCAGCAGCGCGACAGGAAACACCGTGGAGCTGTTTTTT. This encodes CASSATGNTVELFF.